A selection of T cell receptor beta chains follows, all from one sample in a study of a mutant IDH1 vaccine in newly diagnosed glioma. TCRdb's table, derived via immunoSEQ multiplex PCR, lists solely in-frame clones and lacks some. This table has about 38,000 clones, around 78% appearing once. Sequencing used PBMCs, obtained from a glioma patient treated with radiotherapy, temozolomide or both. These receptors were taken from a man aged 35 to 55 with glioma. Some clones in this sample may be carry-over from other donors' samples. CDR3s include the opening cysteine and the closing phenylalanine or tryptophan. Each record gives: clone size, CDR3 length, D gene, J gene, V gene, CDR3 protein, CDR3 DNA. A D gene is named only where the DNA matches it firmly. Only some rows state a clone size, as once, few, many or a class for expanded clones.

abundance: -
len: 14
d_gene: TRBD1
j_gene: TRBJ2-7
v_gene: TRBV4-2
CDR3aa: CASSQDRTGYEQYF
CDR3nt: TGTGCCAGCAGCCAAGACCGGACAGGCTACGAGCAGTACTTC

abundance: -
len: 12
d_gene: -
j_gene: TRBJ1-5
v_gene: TRBV5-4
CDR3aa: CASSLQGKPQHF
CDR3nt: TGTGCCAGCAGCTTGCAGGGGAAGCCCCAGCATTTT

abundance: -
len: 14
d_gene: -
j_gene: TRBJ1-2
v_gene: TRBV15
CDR3aa: CATSRGQEDYGYTF
CDR3nt: TGTGCCACCAGCAGAGGACAGGAAGACTATGGCTACACCTTC

abundance: medium-sized
len: 14
d_gene: TRBD1
j_gene: TRBJ1-1
v_gene: TRBV2
CDR3aa: CASSSDRGQTEAFF
CDR3nt: TGTGCCAGCTCATCGGACAGGGGGCAAACTGAAGCTTTCTTT

abundance: few
len: 14
d_gene: -
j_gene: TRBJ2-7
v_gene: TRBV5-1
CDR3aa: CASSLGPDTYEQYF
CDR3nt: TGCGCCAGCAGCTTGGGACCGGATACCTACGAGCAGTACTTC

abundance: once
len: 16
d_gene: -
j_gene: TRBJ1-1
v_gene: TRBV7-9
CDR3aa: CASSPQLPGPNTEAFF
CDR3nt: TGTGCCAGCAGCCCCCAGTTACCGGGGCCGAACACTGAAGCTTTCTTT

abundance: -
len: 16
d_gene: -
j_gene: TRBJ1-2
v_gene: TRBV23-1
CDR3aa: CASSLLPLGLNYGYTF
CDR3nt: TGCGCCAGCAGTCTCCTACCCTTAGGGTTAAACTATGGCTACACCTTC

abundance: -
len: 17
d_gene: -
j_gene: TRBJ1-1
v_gene: TRBV5-4
CDR3aa: CASSPLSMRGGTTEAFF
CDR3nt: TGTGCCAGCAGCCCCCTTAGTATGCGGGGAGGGACCACTGAAGCTTTCTTT

abundance: -
len: 15
d_gene: TRBD2
j_gene: TRBJ2-3
v_gene: TRBV6-6
CDR3aa: CASSRGGPVPDTQYF
CDR3nt: TGTGCCAGCAGTCGGGGGGGCCCGGTCCCAGATACGCAGTATTTT

abundance: -
len: 12
d_gene: -
j_gene: TRBJ2-7
v_gene: TRBV29-1
CDR3aa: CSALQGPNEQYF
CDR3nt: TGCAGCGCCCTACAGGGTCCCAACGAGCAGTACTTC

abundance: -
len: 13
d_gene: -
j_gene: TRBJ1-1
v_gene: TRBV5-1
CDR3aa: CASSVQGNTEAFF
CDR3nt: TGCGCCAGCAGCGTACAGGGGAACACTGAAGCTTTCTTT

abundance: -
len: 15
d_gene: TRBD1
j_gene: TRBJ1-5
v_gene: TRBV7-8
CDR3aa: CASSPYRGDNQPQHF
CDR3nt: TGTGCCAGCAGCCCTTACAGGGGTGACAATCAGCCCCAGCATTTT

abundance: once
len: 12
d_gene: TRBD1
j_gene: TRBJ1-2
v_gene: TRBV6-5
CDR3aa: CASGQGKYGYTF
CDR3nt: TGTGCCAGCGGACAGGGGAAGTATGGCTACACCTTC

abundance: -
len: 13
d_gene: -
j_gene: TRBJ2-1
v_gene: TRBV6-4
CDR3aa: CASSGERVGEQFF
CDR3nt: TGTGCCAGCAGTGGGGAGAGGGTTGGCGAGCAGTTCTTC

abundance: -
len: 15
d_gene: -
j_gene: TRBJ1-6
v_gene: TRBV6-5
CDR3aa: CASGLQGIVHSPLHF
CDR3nt: TGTGCCAGCGGACTCCAGGGGATAGTGCATTCACCCCTCCACTTT

abundance: -
len: 13
d_gene: -
j_gene: TRBJ2-7
v_gene: TRBV6-1
CDR3aa: CASSGHPLEEQYF
CDR3nt: TGTGCCAGCAGTGGGCACCCCCTGGAGGAGCAGTACTTC

abundance: -
len: 17
d_gene: TRBD1
j_gene: TRBJ2-2
v_gene: TRBV5-1
CDR3aa: CASSLAGSGGNTGELFF
CDR3nt: TGCGCCAGCAGCTTGGCAGGTTCAGGGGGGAACACCGGGGAGCTGTTTTTT

abundance: -
len: 16
d_gene: -
j_gene: TRBJ2-6
v_gene: TRBV7-8
CDR3aa: CASSLASPSGANVLTF
CDR3nt: TGTGCCAGCAGCTTAGCCTCTCCCAGTGGGGCCAACGTCCTGACTTTC

abundance: -
len: 9
d_gene: -
j_gene: TRBJ1-2
v_gene: TRBV29-1
CDR3aa: CSVRDGYTF
CDR3nt: TGCAGCGTCAGGGATGGCTACACCTTC

abundance: -
len: 16
d_gene: -
j_gene: TRBJ1-3
v_gene: TRBV10-3
CDR3aa: CAISDGTPSSGNTIYF
CDR3nt: TGTGCCATCAGTGATGGGACTCCTAGCTCTGGAAACACCATATATTTT

abundance: -
len: 14
d_gene: -
j_gene: TRBJ1-4
v_gene: TRBV5-1
CDR3aa: CASSLGRDNEKLFF
CDR3nt: TGCGCCAGCAGCCTGGGGAGAGATAATGAAAAACTGTTTTTT

abundance: few
len: 13
d_gene: -
j_gene: TRBJ1-1
v_gene: TRBV4-1
CDR3aa: CASSQNLRREAFF
CDR3nt: TGCGCCAGCAGCCAAAATTTAAGGAGAGAAGCTTTCTTT

abundance: -
len: 18
d_gene: TRBD1
j_gene: TRBJ1-3
v_gene: TRBV2
CDR3aa: CASTGQGVSVSSGNTIYF
CDR3nt: TGTGCCAGCACCGGACAGGGAGTATCTGTAAGCTCTGGAAACACCATATATTTT

abundance: -
len: 17
d_gene: -
j_gene: TRBJ1-5
v_gene: TRBV4-1
CDR3aa: CASSQDSPLYSNQPQHF
CDR3nt: TGCGCCAGCAGCCAAGACAGTCCGCTCTATAGCAATCAGCCCCAGCATTTT

abundance: -
len: 17
d_gene: -
j_gene: TRBJ2-1
v_gene: TRBV4-1
CDR3aa: CASSSSGAEQGRNEQFF
CDR3nt: TGCGCCAGCAGCTCATCTGGAGCCGAACAGGGGAGGAATGAGCAGTTCTTC

abundance: -
len: 14
d_gene: -
j_gene: TRBJ1-5
v_gene: TRBV19
CDR3aa: CASSYQGRNQPQHF
CDR3nt: TGTGCCAGTAGTTATCAGGGGCGGAATCAGCCCCAGCATTTT

abundance: once
len: 14
d_gene: -
j_gene: TRBJ1-1
v_gene: TRBV6-1
CDR3aa: CASSYAPGGTEAFF
CDR3nt: TGTGCCAGCAGCTACGCGCCAGGAGGGACTGAAGCTTTCTTT

abundance: -
len: 13
d_gene: -
j_gene: TRBJ2-2
v_gene: TRBV29-1
CDR3aa: CSVALQAVGELFF
CDR3nt: TGCAGCGTTGCGTTACAGGCGGTCGGGGAGCTGTTTTTT

abundance: -
len: 14
d_gene: -
j_gene: TRBJ1-2
v_gene: TRBV4-1
CDR3aa: CASSQPGGPPGYTF
CDR3nt: TGCGCCAGCAGCCAACCCGGGGGGCCCCCCGGCTACACCTTC

abundance: -
len: 15
d_gene: -
j_gene: TRBJ1-6
v_gene: TRBV13
CDR3aa: CASRRRGGHNSPLHF
CDR3nt: TGTGCCAGCAGAAGAAGGGGGGGGCATAATTCACCCCTCCACTTT

abundance: -
len: 11
d_gene: -
j_gene: TRBJ2-6
v_gene: TRBV29-1
CDR3aa: CSVDGGGVLTF
CDR3nt: TGCAGCGTTGACGGTGGCGGCGTCCTGACTTTC

abundance: -
len: 14
d_gene: TRBD1
j_gene: TRBJ1-2
v_gene: TRBV5-8
CDR3aa: CASSFGQEGYGYTF
CDR3nt: TGTGCCAGCAGCTTCGGACAGGAGGGATATGGCTACACCTTC

abundance: -
len: 13
d_gene: -
j_gene: TRBJ1-3
v_gene: TRBV6-4
CDR3aa: CASRQSSGNTIYF
CDR3nt: TGTGCCAGCCGGCAGAGCTCTGGAAACACCATATATTTT

abundance: -
len: 14
d_gene: TRBD1
j_gene: TRBJ1-4
v_gene: TRBV7-2
CDR3aa: CASSSGTGDEKLFF
CDR3nt: TGTGCCAGCAGCTCCGGGACAGGGGACGAAAAACTGTTTTTT

abundance: -
len: 16
d_gene: -
j_gene: TRBJ2-2
v_gene: TRBV11-2
CDR3aa: CASSLEAGWRTGELFF
CDR3nt: TGTGCCAGCAGCTTAGAGGCAGGGTGGCGCACCGGGGAGCTGTTTTTT

abundance: -
len: 12
d_gene: -
j_gene: TRBJ1-1
v_gene: TRBV5-8
CDR3aa: CASSSGAPEAFF
CDR3nt: TGTGCCAGCAGCTCCGGGGCCCCTGAAGCTTTCTTT

abundance: -
len: 11
d_gene: -
j_gene: TRBJ2-3
v_gene: TRBV19
CDR3aa: CASSNTDTQYF
CDR3nt: TGTGCCAGTAGTAATACAGATACGCAGTATTTT

abundance: -
len: 15
d_gene: -
j_gene: TRBJ1-5
v_gene: TRBV4-1
CDR3aa: CASSQDMVDNQPQHF
CDR3nt: TGCGCCAGCAGCCAAGATATGGTAGATAATCAGCCCCAGCATTTT

abundance: once
len: 15
d_gene: -
j_gene: TRBJ2-3
v_gene: TRBV6-1
CDR3aa: CASSEAGAHTDTQYF
CDR3nt: TGTGCCAGCAGTGAAGCGGGGGCCCACACAGATACGCAGTATTTT

abundance: -
len: 16
d_gene: -
j_gene: TRBJ1-1
v_gene: TRBV5-4
CDR3aa: CASSPPGGIMNTEAFF
CDR3nt: TGTGCCAGCAGCCCACCGGGGGGCATCATGAACACTGAAGCTTTCTTT

abundance: -
len: 17
d_gene: -
j_gene: TRBJ1-1
v_gene: TRBV27
CDR3aa: CASSFHSYRVGSTEAFF
CDR3nt: TGTGCCAGCAGTTTCCACTCTTACAGGGTAGGGAGCACTGAAGCTTTCTTT

abundance: once
len: 13
d_gene: -
j_gene: TRBJ1-5
v_gene: TRBV6-1
CDR3aa: CASSDLGVQPQHF
CDR3nt: TGTGCCAGCAGTGACTTAGGGGTTCAGCCCCAGCATTTT

abundance: -
len: 16
d_gene: -
j_gene: TRBJ1-2
v_gene: TRBV5-1
CDR3aa: CASSLVVGGTNYGYTF
CDR3nt: TGCGCCAGCAGCTTGGTCGTCGGGGGAACTAACTATGGCTACACCTTC

abundance: -
len: 13
d_gene: -
j_gene: TRBJ1-5
v_gene: TRBV2
CDR3aa: CASSVLAQGPQHF
CDR3nt: TGTGCCAGCAGTGTTCTGGCCCAAGGGCCCCAGCATTTT

abundance: -
len: 16
d_gene: TRBD2
j_gene: TRBJ2-2
v_gene: TRBV6-5
CDR3aa: CASSYLAGGYPGELFF
CDR3nt: TGTGCCAGCAGTTACCTAGCGGGGGGGTATCCCGGGGAGCTGTTTTTT

abundance: medium-sized
len: 14
d_gene: TRBD1
j_gene: TRBJ1-6
v_gene: TRBV6-5
CDR3aa: CASTDRANNSPLHF
CDR3nt: TGTGCCAGCACCGACAGGGCCAACAATTCACCCCTCCACTTT